The rows below give T cell receptor beta chains drawn from one sample of a study of T cells in Graves' hyperthyroidism and ophthalmopathy. TCRdb reanalysed the multiplex PCR reads using MiXCR and keeps one entry per CDR3 protein. The data contain over 400,000 distinct CDR3 sequences, approximately 15% of them singletons. Sequencing was done on a sample of blood. All receptors come from a young man with Graves' ophthalmopathy. CDR3s include the opening cysteine and the closing phenylalanine or tryptophan.

cdr3_aa | j_call | v_call
CASSPGTGVTNEQFF | TRBJ2-1 | TRBV12-3/TRBV12-4
CASSLVGGADYNEQFF | TRBJ2-1 | TRBV11-2
CASSYGTGSTDTQYF | TRBJ2-3 | TRBV5-1
CASIGGPGANVLTF | TRBJ2-6 | TRBV6-1
CSARDGGAGQPQHF | TRBJ1-5 | TRBV20-1
CATNIGIGMSSYNEQFF | TRBJ2-1 | TRBV6-1
CAWSVSVYTIYF | TRBJ1-3 | TRBV30
CASSPGDMGYEQYF | TRBJ2-7 | TRBV4-1
CASSLNFWKFVQPQHF | TRBJ1-5 | TRBV28
CATSDLTPDRVTTTDTQYF | TRBJ2-3 | TRBV24-1
CSARELAGALYNEQFF | TRBJ2-1 | TRBV20-1
CASSRLAGGVSHEQFF | TRBJ2-1 | TRBV7-3
CASSLVGTYLYNKQFF | TRBJ2-1 | TRBV5-6
CATHDSTDTQYF | TRBJ2-3 | TRBV10-3
CASSPDHRGRIISGYTF | TRBJ1-2 | TRBV19
CASSWGGKSEAFF | TRBJ1-1 | TRBV12-3/TRBV12-4
CASGRGTSYEQYF | TRBJ2-7 | TRBV11-2
CASPGQTGELFF | TRBJ2-2 | TRBV5-1
CASSFSGGFGYTF | TRBJ1-2 | TRBV5-5
CASSPPDGTDTQYF | TRBJ2-3 | TRBV18
CASSRRVYSEQYF | TRBJ2-7 | TRBV5-6
CASSLGRGPNTEAFF | TRBJ1-1 | TRBV12-3/TRBV12-4
CASSAGTDSYEQYF | TRBJ2-7 | TRBV6-1
CASSQASTGGSPLHF | TRBJ1-6 | TRBV3-1
CASTEDRDSYNSPLHF | TRBJ1-6 | TRBV6-1
CASSQETFQETQYF | TRBJ2-5 | TRBV4-1
CASSPLGVSTDTQYF | TRBJ2-3 | TRBV18
CSAPLAGGPGEQYF | TRBJ2-7 | TRBV20-1
CASSLAGGAYNERFF | TRBJ2-1 | TRBV27
CASSLRQGRGSGANVLTF | TRBJ2-6 | TRBV7-9
CATSRGVNYEQYF | TRBJ2-7 | TRBV15
CASSIQVGSYEQYF | TRBJ2-7 | TRBV19
CASSILLRTSRETQYF | TRBJ2-5 | TRBV19
CASSEVWGQQETQYF | TRBJ2-5 | TRBV6-1
CASSYGMRTEAFF | TRBJ1-1 | TRBV6-5
CASSAGTGSYEQYF | TRBJ2-7 | TRBV2